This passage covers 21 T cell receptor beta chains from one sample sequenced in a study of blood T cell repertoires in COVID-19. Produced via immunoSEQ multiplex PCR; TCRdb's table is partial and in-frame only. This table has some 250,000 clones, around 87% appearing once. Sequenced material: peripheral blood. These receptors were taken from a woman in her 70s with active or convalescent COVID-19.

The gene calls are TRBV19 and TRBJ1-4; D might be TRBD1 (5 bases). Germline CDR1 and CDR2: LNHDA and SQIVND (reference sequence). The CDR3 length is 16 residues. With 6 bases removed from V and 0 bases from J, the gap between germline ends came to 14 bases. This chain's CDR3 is CASRDRGGSTNEKLFF. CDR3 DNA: TGTGCCAGTAGGGACCGTGGGGGGTCAACTAATGAAAAACTGTTTTTT.

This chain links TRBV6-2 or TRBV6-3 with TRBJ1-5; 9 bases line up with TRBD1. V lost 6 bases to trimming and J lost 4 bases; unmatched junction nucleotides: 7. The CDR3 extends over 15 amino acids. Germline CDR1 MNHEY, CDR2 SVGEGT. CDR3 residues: CASSRMGQGNQPQHF. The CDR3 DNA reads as TGTGCCAGCAGCAGGATGGGACAGGGAAATCAGCCCCAGCATTTT.

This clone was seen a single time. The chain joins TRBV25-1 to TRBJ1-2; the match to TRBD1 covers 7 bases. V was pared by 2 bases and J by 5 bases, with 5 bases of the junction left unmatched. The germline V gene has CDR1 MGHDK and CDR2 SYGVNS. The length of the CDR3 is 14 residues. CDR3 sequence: CASSETGASYGYTF. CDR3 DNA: TGTGCCAGCAGTGAAACAGGGGCATCTTATGGCTACACCTTC.

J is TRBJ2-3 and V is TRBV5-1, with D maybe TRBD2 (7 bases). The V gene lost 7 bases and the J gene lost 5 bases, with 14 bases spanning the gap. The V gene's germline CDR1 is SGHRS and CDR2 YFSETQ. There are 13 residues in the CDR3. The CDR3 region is CASSRGAEDTQYF. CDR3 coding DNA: TGCGCCAGCTCCCGGGGGGCGGAAGATACGCAGTATTTT.

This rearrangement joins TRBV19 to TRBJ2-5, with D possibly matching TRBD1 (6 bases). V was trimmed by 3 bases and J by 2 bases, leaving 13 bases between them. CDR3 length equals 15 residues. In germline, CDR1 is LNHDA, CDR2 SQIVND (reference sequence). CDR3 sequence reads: CASSILPGDQETQYF. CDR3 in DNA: TGTGCCAGTAGTATTCTGCCAGGGGATCAAGAGACCCAGTACTTC.

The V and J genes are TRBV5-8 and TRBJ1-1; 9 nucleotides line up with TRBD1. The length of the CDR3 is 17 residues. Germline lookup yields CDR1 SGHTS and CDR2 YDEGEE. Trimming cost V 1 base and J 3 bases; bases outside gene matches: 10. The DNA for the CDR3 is TGTGCCAGCAGCTTGCGGACAGGGGAAAGGAGGGACACTGAAGCTTTCTTT. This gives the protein CASSLRTGERRDTEAFF. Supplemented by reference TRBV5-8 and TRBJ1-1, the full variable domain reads EAGVTQSPTHLIKTRGQQATLRCSPISGHTSVYWYQQALGLGLQFLLWYDEGEERNRGNFPPRFSGRQFPNYSSELNVNALELEDSALYLCASSLRTGERRDTEAFFGQGTRLTVV.

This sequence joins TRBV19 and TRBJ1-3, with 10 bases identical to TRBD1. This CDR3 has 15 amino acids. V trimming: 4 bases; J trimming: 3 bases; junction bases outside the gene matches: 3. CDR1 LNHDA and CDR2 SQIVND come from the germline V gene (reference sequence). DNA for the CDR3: TGTGCCAGTAGTACGGGACAGGGGAATGGAAACACCATATATTTT. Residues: CASSTGQGNGNTIYF. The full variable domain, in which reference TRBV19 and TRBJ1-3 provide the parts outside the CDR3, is DGGITQSPKYLFRKEGQNVTLSCEQNLNHDAMYWYRQDPGQGLRLIYYSQIVNDFQKGDIAEGYSVSREKKESFPLTVTSAQKNPTAFYLCASSTGQGNGNTIYFGEGSWLTVV.

DNA for the CDR3: TGCGCCAGCAGCCGTAACAGGGATGGAGAGACCCAGTACTTC. Amino acid sequence: CASSRNRDGETQYF. The chain is built from TRBV5-1 and TRBJ2-5, with a weak D call TRBD1 (6 bases). Looked up from germline, CDR1 is SGHRS and CDR2 is YFSETQ. The CDR3 runs to 14 residues. V was shortened by 4 bases and J by 4 bases, with 14 bases between the two germline ends. Supplemented by reference TRBV5-1 and TRBJ2-5, the full variable domain reads KAGVTQTPRYLIKTRGQQVTLSCSPISGHRSVSWYQQTPGQGLQFLFEYFSETQRNKGNFPGRFSGRQFSNSRSEMNVSTLELGDSALYLCASSRNRDGETQYFGPGTRLLVL.

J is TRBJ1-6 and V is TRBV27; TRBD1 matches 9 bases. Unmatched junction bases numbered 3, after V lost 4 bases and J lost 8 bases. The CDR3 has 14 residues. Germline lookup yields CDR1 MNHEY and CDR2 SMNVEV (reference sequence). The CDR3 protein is CASSSRTGDSPLHF. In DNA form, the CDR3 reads TGTGCCAGCAGTTCCCGGACAGGGGATTCACCCCTCCACTTT.

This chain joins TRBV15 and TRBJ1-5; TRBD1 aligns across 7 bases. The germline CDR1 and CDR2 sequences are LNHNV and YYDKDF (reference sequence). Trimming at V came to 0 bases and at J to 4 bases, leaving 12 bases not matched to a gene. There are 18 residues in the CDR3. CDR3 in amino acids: CATSRELGSGTANQPQHF. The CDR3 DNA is TGTGCCACCAGCAGAGAACTAGGTTCCGGGACAGCTAATCAGCCCCAGCATTTT.

CDR3 residues: CASSPLNRAAYEQYF. The DNA for the CDR3 is TGTGCCAGCAGCCCACTTAACAGGGCGGCCTACGAGCAGTACTTC. The genes are TRBV14 and TRBJ2-7; tentative D call: TRBD1 (6 bases). Germline CDR1 SGHDN, CDR2 FVKESK. The V gene lost 4 bases and the J gene lost 2 bases, with 15 bases spanning the gap. CDR3 size: 15 residues.

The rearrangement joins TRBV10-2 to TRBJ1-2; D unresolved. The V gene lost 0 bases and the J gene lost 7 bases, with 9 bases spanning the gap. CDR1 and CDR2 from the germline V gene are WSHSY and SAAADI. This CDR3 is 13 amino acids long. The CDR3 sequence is CASSESAGAGYTF. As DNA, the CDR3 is TGCGCCAGCAGTGAGTCGGCAGGCGCTGGCTACACCTTC.

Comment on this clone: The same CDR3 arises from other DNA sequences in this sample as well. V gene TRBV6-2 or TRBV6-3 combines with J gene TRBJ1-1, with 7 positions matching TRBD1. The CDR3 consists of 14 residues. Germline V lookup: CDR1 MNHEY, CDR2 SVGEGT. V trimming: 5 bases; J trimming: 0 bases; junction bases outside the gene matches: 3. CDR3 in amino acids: CASSRDSLNTEAFF. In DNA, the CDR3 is TGTGCCAGCAGTCGGGACAGCTTGAACACTGAAGCTTTCTTT.

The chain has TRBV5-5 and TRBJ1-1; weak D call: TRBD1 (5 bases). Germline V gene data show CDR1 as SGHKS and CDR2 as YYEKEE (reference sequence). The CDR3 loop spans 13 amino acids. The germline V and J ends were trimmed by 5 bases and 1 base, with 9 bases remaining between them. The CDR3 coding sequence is TGTGCCAGCAGGAGGACACCGAACACTGAAGCTTTCTTT. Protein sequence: CASRRTPNTEAFF.

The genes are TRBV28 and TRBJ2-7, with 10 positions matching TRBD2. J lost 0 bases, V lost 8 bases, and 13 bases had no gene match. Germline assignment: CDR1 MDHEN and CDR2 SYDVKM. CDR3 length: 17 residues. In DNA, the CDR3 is TGTGCCAGCCCCCCCGCGGGACTAGCGTGGAGCTCCTACGAGCAGTACTTC. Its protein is CASPPAGLAWSSYEQYF.

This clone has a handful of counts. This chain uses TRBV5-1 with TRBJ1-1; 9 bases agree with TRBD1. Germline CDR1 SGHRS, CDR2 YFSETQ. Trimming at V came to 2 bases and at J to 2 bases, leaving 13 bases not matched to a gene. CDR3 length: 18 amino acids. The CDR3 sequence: CASSFQPGQGIRNTEAFF. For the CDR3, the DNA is TGCGCCAGCAGCTTCCAACCGGGACAGGGCATCCGAAACACTGAAGCTTTCTTT.

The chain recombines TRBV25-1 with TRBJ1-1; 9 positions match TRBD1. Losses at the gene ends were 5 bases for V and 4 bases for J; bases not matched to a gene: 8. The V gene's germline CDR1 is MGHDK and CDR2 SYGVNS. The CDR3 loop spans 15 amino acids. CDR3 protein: CASSPSTGGATEAFF. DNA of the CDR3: TGTGCCAGCAGTCCATCGACAGGGGGTGCCACTGAAGCTTTCTTT.

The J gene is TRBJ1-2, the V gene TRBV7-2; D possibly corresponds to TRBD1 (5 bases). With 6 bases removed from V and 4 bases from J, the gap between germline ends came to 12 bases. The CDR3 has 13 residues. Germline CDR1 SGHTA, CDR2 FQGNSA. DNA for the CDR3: TGTGCCAGCAGTCGAGACAGCAGCTATGGCTACACCTTC. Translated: CASSRDSSYGYTF.

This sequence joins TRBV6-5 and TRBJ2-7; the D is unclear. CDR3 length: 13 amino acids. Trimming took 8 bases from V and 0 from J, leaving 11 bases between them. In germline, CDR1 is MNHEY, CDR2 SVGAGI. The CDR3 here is CASSLPSSYEQYF. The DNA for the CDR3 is TGTGCCAGCTCCCTTCCTAGCTCCTACGAGCAGTACTTC.

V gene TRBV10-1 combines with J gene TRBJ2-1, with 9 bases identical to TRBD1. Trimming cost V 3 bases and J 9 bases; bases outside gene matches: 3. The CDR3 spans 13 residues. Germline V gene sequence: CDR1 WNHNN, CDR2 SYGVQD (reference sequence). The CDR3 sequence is CASSEQGAIEQFF. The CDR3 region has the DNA TGCGCCAGCAGTGAACAGGGGGCGATTGAGCAGTTCTTC.

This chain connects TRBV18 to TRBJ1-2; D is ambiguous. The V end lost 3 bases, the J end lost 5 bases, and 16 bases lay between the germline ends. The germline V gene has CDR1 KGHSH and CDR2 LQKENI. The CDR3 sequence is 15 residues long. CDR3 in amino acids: CASSPPGGLGYGYTF. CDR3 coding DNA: TGTGCCAGCTCACCCCCAGGAGGCCTAGGGTATGGCTACACCTTC. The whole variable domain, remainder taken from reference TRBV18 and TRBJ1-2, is NAGVMQNPRHLVRRRGQEARLRCSPMKGHSHVYWYRQLPEEGLKFMVYLQKENIIDESGMPKERFSAEFPKEGPSILRIQQVVRGDSAAYFCASSPPGGLGYGYTFGSGTRLTVV.